This TCR beta chain was sequenced in a study of cytomegalovirus exposure and HLA in healthy donors. Generated by immunoSEQ multiplex PCR, the TCRdb table keeps only in-frame clones and is missing some. The sample lists 200,000 to 300,000 clones, approximately 86% occurring once. On this clone: Its matching antigen is unknown.

Trimming took 8 bases from V and 3 from J; bases not matched to a gene: 13. This CDR3 region has 15 residues. Germline CDR1 MNHEY, CDR2 SVGAGI. Whole-study findings and limits: Most TCR sequences were uncommon, yet certain public TCRs appeared in many donors.

Sequenced material: PBMCs. The sequence was collected from a woman in her 30s in good health and CMV-seropositive. This chain uses TRBV6-5 with TRBJ2-7; 7 bases are a match to TRBD1. CDR3 coding DNA: TGTGCCAGCTCTCTCGGGACAGCAGGGCTCTACGAGCAGTACTTC. Protein sequence: CASSLGTAGLYEQYF.